This T cell receptor (beta chain) was sequenced during a study of blood T cells in healthy people across ages. Study-wide results and limits: The long-lived group displayed more naive CD4+ cells, plus higher diversity, than the aged donors did. CMV status of donors was unknown, possibly confounding expanded clonotype changes.

A word on this clonotype: The antigen remains undetermined. The junction does not match germline at one end; this may be a read error.

Alongside a J-beta primer mix, a sample-barcoded 5' primer served in a second PCR lasting about 7 to 11 cycles. From the 5' RACE reads, TCRdb called clonotypes with MiXCR, one entry per CDR3 protein. The profile shows about 930,000 distinct CDR3 sequences, roughly 28% of them singletons. In germline, CDR1 is SGHRS, CDR2 YFSETQ. The CDR3 loop spans 15 amino acids. This sample was shared with a second study, whose subject was T cells of mothers and their children.

Sequencing was performed on blood. The chain links TRBV5-1 to TRBJ2-2; 7 nucleotides align to TRBD2. The receptor comes from a middle-aged woman in good health. This CDR3 is CAGSLAGVNTGELFF. CDR3 nucleotides: TGCGCCGGCAGCTTGGCGGGAGTGAACACCGGGGAGCTGTTTTTT.